The count of the clone carrying this T cell receptor beta chain is one. Its target is unknown. The source of the sample is a study of cytomegalovirus exposure and HLA in healthy donors. Notes on the study in general: Earlier results showed most TCR beta V segments being productive about 87% or about 30% of the time. TCR beta chains numbering more than 150 were designated cytomegalovirus-associated. An analysis that came later showed most CMV-associated TCR beta chains appearing HLA-restricted.

The PCR ran on 60 Vbeta and 13 Jbeta primers. Study processing details: An analysis that came later counted 60 million to 80 million unique TCR beta chains, about 10 million shared. The data were produced by immunoSEQ multiplex PCR, yet TCRdb's version contains in-frame clones alone and is incomplete. That table gives V, J and clone size, and the DNA gave D and trimming. The data hold 120,000 to 150,000 clones, with roughly 80% observed a single time. The sequence derives from a woman in her thirties or forties in good health and CMV-seropositive. Sample: PBMCs.

In DNA form, the CDR3 reads TGTGCCAGCAGCGCCGGGGTCGTTGGGACCCAGTACTTC. Its translation: CASSAGVVGTQYF. The chain employs TRBV7-2 and TRBJ2-5; D might be TRBD2 (5 bases). The V gene lost 5 bases and the J gene lost 7 bases, with 14 bases spanning the gap. Germline values: CDR1 SGHTA, CDR2 FQGNSA. The CDR3 runs to 13 residues.